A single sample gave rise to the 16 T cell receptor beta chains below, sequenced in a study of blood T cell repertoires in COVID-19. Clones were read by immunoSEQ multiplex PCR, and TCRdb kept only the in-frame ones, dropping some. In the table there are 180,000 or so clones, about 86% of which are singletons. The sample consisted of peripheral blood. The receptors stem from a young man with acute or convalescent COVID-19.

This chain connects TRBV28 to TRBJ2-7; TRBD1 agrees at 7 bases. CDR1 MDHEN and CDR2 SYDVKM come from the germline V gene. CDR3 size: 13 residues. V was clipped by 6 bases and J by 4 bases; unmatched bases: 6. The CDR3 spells CASRPTGRYEQYV. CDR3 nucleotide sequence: TGTGCCAGCAGGCCGACAGGGAGATACGAGCAGTACGTC.

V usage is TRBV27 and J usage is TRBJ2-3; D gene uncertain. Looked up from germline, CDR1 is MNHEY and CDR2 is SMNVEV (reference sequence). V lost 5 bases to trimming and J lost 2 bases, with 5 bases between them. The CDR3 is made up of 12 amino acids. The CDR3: CASSPNTDTQYF. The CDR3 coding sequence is TGTGCCAGCAGTCCAAACACAGATACGCAGTATTTT.

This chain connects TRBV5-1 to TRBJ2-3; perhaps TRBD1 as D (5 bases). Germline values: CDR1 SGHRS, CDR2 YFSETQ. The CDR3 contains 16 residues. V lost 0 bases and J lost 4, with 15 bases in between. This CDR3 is CASSLVVGAGSDTQYF. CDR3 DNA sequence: TGCGCCAGCAGCTTGGTCGTAGGGGCAGGGTCAGATACGCAGTATTTT.

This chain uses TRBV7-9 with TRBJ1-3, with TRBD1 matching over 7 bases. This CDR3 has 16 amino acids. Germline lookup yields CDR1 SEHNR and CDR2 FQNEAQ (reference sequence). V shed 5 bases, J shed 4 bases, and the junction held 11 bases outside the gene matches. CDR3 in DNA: TGTGCCAGCAGCCTGCCCCCAGGGGGAACCGGAAACACCATATATTTT. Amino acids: CASSLPPGGTGNTIYF.

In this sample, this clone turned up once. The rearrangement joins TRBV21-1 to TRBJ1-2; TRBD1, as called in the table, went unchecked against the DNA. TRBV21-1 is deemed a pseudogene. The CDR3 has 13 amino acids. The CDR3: CASCGTGLYGYTF. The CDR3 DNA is TGTGCCAGCTGTGGGACAGGCCTCTATGGCTACACCTTC.

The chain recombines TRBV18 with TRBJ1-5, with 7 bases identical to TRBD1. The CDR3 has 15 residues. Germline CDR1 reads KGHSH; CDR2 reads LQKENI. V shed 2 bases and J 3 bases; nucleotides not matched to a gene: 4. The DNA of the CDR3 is TGTGCCAGCTCACCAGGGACAGCTTCCAATCAGCCCCAGCATTTT. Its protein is CASSPGTASNQPQHF.

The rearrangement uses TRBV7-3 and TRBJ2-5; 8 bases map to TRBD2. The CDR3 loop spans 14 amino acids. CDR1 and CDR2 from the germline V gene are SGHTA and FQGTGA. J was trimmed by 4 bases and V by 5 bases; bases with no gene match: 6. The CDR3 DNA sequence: TGTGCCAGCAGCCCCCGGGGGGGCGGAGAGACCCAGTACTTC. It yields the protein CASSPRGGGETQYF.

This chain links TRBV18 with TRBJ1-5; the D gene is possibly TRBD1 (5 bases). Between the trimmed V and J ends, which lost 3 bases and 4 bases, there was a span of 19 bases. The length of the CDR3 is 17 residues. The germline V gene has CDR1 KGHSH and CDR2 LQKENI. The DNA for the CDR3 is TGTGCCAGCTCACCGACCGGGGGTCAAGGACCGAATCAGCCCCAGCATTTT. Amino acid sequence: CASSPTGGQGPNQPQHF.

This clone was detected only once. The CDR3 loop reads CASSEKQADAGELFF. The DNA of the CDR3 is TGTGCCAGCAGTGAAAAACAGGCCGACGCCGGGGAGCTGTTTTTT. This chain connects TRBV25-1 to TRBJ2-2; D may be TRBD1 (5 bases). Trimming took 2 bases from V and 6 from J, leaving 13 bases between them. This CDR3 comprises 15 residues. In germline, CDR1 is MGHDK, CDR2 SYGVNS.

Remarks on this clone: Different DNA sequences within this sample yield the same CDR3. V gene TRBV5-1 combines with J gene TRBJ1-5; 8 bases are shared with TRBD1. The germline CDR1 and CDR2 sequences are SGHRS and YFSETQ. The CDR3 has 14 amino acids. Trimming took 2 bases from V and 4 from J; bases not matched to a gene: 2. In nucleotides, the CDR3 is TGCGCCAGCAGCTTAACAGGGGGAAATCAGCCCCAGCATTTT. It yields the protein CASSLTGGNQPQHF.

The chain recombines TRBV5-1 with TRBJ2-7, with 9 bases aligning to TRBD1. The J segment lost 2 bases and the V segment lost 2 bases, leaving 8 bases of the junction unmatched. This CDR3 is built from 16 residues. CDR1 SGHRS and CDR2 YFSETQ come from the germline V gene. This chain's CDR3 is CASSLPGQGGPYEQYF. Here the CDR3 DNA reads TGCGCCAGCAGCTTACCGGGACAGGGCGGTCCCTACGAGCAGTACTTC.

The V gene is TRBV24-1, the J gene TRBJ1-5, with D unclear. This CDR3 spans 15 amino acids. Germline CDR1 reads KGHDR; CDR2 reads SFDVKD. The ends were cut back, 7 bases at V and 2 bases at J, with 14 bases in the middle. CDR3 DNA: TGTGCCACCAGCGTTGGAGGCATTGGCAATCAGCCCCAGCATTTT. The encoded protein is CATSVGGIGNQPQHF.

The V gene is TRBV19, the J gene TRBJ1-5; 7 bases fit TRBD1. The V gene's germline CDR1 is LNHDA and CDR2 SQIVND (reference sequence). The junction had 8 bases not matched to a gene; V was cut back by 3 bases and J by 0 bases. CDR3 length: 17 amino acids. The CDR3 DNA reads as TGTGCCAGTAGTATTGGGACAGCAACTTATAGCAATCAGCCCCAGCATTTT. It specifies CASSIGTATYSNQPQHF.

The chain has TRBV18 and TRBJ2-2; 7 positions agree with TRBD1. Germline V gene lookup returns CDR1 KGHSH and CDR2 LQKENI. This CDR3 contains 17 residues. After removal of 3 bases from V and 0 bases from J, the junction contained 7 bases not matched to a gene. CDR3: CASSPRGTATNTGELFF. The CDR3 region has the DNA TGTGCCAGCTCACCGAGGGGGACAGCGACGAACACCGGGGAGCTGTTTTTT.

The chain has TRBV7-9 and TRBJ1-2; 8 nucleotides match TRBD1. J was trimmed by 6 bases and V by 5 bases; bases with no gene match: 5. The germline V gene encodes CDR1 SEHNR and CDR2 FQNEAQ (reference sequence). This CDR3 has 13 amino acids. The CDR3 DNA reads TGTGCCAGCAGCCTCGGACAGGGTCATGGCTACACCTTC. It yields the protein CASSLGQGHGYTF.

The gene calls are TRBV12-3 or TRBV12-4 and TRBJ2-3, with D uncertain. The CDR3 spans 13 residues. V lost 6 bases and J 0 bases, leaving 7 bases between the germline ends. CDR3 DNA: TGTGCCAGCAGGCGTGCTAGCACAGATACGCAGTATTTT. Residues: CASRRASTDTQYF.